Presented here are 8 T cell receptor beta chains from one specimen sequenced in a study of T-cell memory formation after mild COVID-19. Each CDR3 protein is one row after TCRdb ran MiXCR on the 5' RACE reads. This table holds approximately 560,000 distinct CDR3 sequences, about 18% found once. The material sequenced was PBMCs or a T cell subset sorted from them (not recorded which). Receptors were obtained from an adult woman who had mild COVID-19 (a few samples of this study predate the infection). Cell type and time point are not known.

This clonotype was seen a few times. This rearrangement joins TRBV5-1 to TRBJ2-2; TRBD2 aligns across 10 bases. J gave up 6 bases and V 9 bases, and 11 bases lay outside the gene matches. This CDR3 comprises 15 residues. Germline-derived CDR1 and CDR2 are SGHRS and YFSETQ. DNA of the CDR3: TGCGCCACCGGCCCTCTAGCGGGAGAACCCGGGGAGCTGTTTTTT. Translating gives CATGPLAGEPGELFF. The full variable domain, completed using reference TRBV5-1 and TRBJ2-2, is KAGVTQTPRYLIKTRGQQVTLSCSPISGHRSVSWYQQTPGQGLQFLFEYFSETQRNKGNFPGRFSGRQFSNSRSEMNVSTLELGDSALYLCATGPLAGEPGELFFGEGSRLTVL.

This clonotype was seen a handful of times. This chain links TRBV5-6 with TRBJ2-1; perhaps TRBD1 as D (5 bases). The germline V gene has CDR1 SGHDT and CDR2 YYEEEE. V was clipped by 0 bases and J by 4 bases, with 11 bases between them. CDR3 length: 15 residues. CDR3 nucleotides: TGTGCCAGCAGCTTGGTTCTCAGGGATTACAATGAGCAGTTCTTC. Its protein product is CASSLVLRDYNEQFF.

This clonotype was seen a handful of times. The rearrangement joins TRBV9 to TRBJ2-3, with D perhaps matching TRBD2 (6 bases). V was trimmed by 1 base and J by 5 bases, leaving 17 bases between them. CDR1 SGDLS and CDR2 YYNGEE come from the germline V gene. The CDR3 sequence is 16 residues long. The CDR3 here is CASSVIGGAPVDTQYF. DNA for the CDR3: TGTGCCAGCAGCGTAATTGGCGGGGCCCCAGTAGATACGCAGTATTTT.

This clonotype was observed a few times. This rearrangement joins TRBV20-1 to TRBJ2-7; tentatively, D is TRBD2 (5 bases). Germline V gene sequence: CDR1 DFQATT, CDR2 SNEGSKA (reference sequence). This CDR3 spans 15 amino acids. Deletions cut 3 bases from V and 0 bases from J, with 15 bases between. In DNA, the CDR3 is TGCAGTGCTAGTCGAGGGTACACCGACTCCTACGAGCAGTACTTC. It encodes CSASRGYTDSYEQYF.

This clonotype was picked up many times. The chain combines TRBV6-5 with TRBJ2-3; no reliable D call. CDR3 size: 14 residues. Trimming removed 5 bases from V and 0 bases from J, with 9 bases in between. Germline V gene sequence: CDR1 MNHEY, CDR2 SVGAGI. CDR3 sequence: CASSRIASTDTQYF. CDR3 coding DNA: TGTGCCAGCAGTCGCATAGCTAGCACAGATACGCAGTATTTT.

J is TRBJ2-3 and V is TRBV12-3 or TRBV12-4; D uncertain. The CDR3 has 14 amino acids. Trimming shortened V by 1 base and J by 0 bases, and 5 bases separated the two germline ends. The CDR3 nucleotides are TGTGCCAGCAGTTTAGTCGAGAGCACAGATACGCAGTATTTT. Translated, it gives CASSLVESTDTQYF.

This clonotype was detected only a few times. The J gene is TRBJ2-7, the V gene TRBV20-1; 9 positions agree with TRBD2. V dropped 5 bases and J dropped 2; count of bases not matched to a gene: 19. The germline V gene encodes CDR1 DFQATT and CDR2 SNEGSKA (reference sequence). This CDR3 has 18 residues. DNA of the CDR3: TGCAGTGCTGCCCCTCTTAGCGGGGGCCTTCTTTCGGCCTACGAGCAGTACTTC. This gives the protein CSAAPLSGGLLSAYEQYF.

J is TRBJ1-1 and V is TRBV5-1; no definite D call. The CDR3 is made up of 15 amino acids. Germline CDR1 and CDR2: SGHRS and YFSETQ. Trimming shortened V by 4 bases and J by 7 bases, and 20 bases separated the two germline ends. CDR3 protein: CASSQLNGRSLEAFF. CDR3 coding DNA: TGCGCCAGCAGCCAACTCAACGGCAGGTCTCTTGAAGCTTTCTTT. Full variable domain (remainder filled in from reference TRBV5-1 and TRBJ1-1): KAGVTQTPRYLIKTRGQQVTLSCSPISGHRSVSWYQQTPGQGLQFLFEYFSETQRNKGNFPGRFSGRQFSNSRSEMNVSTLELGDSALYLCASSQLNGRSLEAFFGQGTRLTVV.